This T cell receptor (beta chain) was found in a study of response to subunit inactivated influenza vaccine. Findings of the study overall: The authors suggested that every seasonal influenza vaccination recruits few new T cells.

The length of the CDR3 is 14 residues. Germline V gene sequence: CDR1 MGHRA, CDR2 YSYEKL. Trimming removed 2 bases at V and 4 bases at J, with 9 bases between. TCRdb ran MiXCR on the RT-PCR reads and lists one entry per CDR3 protein. The sample shows 170,000 or so distinct CDR3 sequences, around 11% of them seen only once. Concerning this clonotype: Its target is unknown.

Sequences were derived from CD8+ T cells sorted from PBMCs, sampled around 25 months after vaccination. This chain uses TRBV4-1 with TRBJ1-5; D may be TRBD1 (5 bases). This clonotype was obtained from a man aged 45 to 75 who received an inactivated influenza vaccine. The CDR3 is CASSQSPGNQPQHF. CDR3 DNA: TGCGCCAGCAGCCAATCCCCAGGGAATCAGCCCCAGCATTTT.